This T cell receptor (beta chain) was profiled in a study of human T cells and chemical hapten exposure. Study-wide context: Scalp application of diphenylcyclopropenone was performed weekly in patients across the entire approximately 25-week study.

Described time point: patch test 1, 2 weeks after DPC sensitization. As for treatment: therapeutic diphenylcyclopropenone sensitization with weekly scalp DPC. With respect to this clonotype: Antigen unknown.

TCRdb redid the calling of the RACE reads with MiXCR, one entry per CDR3 protein. The table includes approximately 340,000 distinct CDR3 sequences, 6% to 8.5% detected once. Whole-study findings and limits: Expanded TCRs were compared with controls, and the expanded TCRs formed significantly more large CDR3 similarity clusters.

The sequencing used whole blood, collected in connection with sensitization to the hapten diphenylcyclopropenone (DPC). The sequence was obtained from a woman aged 18-29 years with alopecia areata. Some clones in this sample may be carry-over from other donors' samples.

The CDR3 bases are TGTGCCAGCAGCTTGTTCCCCCGGGACACCATGAACACTGAAGCTTTCTTT. Amino acids: CASSLFPRDTMNTEAFF. The genes are TRBV5-4 and TRBJ1-1, with a possible D match to TRBD1 (6 bases). V was trimmed by 1 base and J by 0 bases, leaving 16 bases between them. The CDR3 extends over 17 amino acids. Germline V gene data show CDR1 as SGHNT and CDR2 as YYREEE (reference sequence).